These 26 T cell receptor beta chains were sequenced from one sample in a study of T cells in Graves' hyperthyroidism and ophthalmopathy. Regions amplified from RNA transcripts were the TCR beta CDR3 regions. The HTBI primer set was used in a first-round RT-PCR of the TCR CDR3. TCRdb re-called the multiplex PCR reads with MiXCR, one entry per CDR3 protein. Among more than 300,000 distinct CDR3 sequences listed, roughly 14% were seen once. The source material was blood. All receptors come from a woman in her twenties or thirties with Graves' ophthalmopathy.

This clonotype was observed at least ten times. The chain carries TRBV2 and TRBJ1-2; D gene ambiguous. The CDR3 extends over 14 amino acids. Trimming took off 2 bases at V and 2 bases at J, with 9 bases between the two ends. Germline-derived CDR1 and CDR2 are SNHLY and FYNNEI. Here the CDR3 reads CASSERPVNYGYTF. The CDR3 DNA reads TGTGCCAGCAGTGAACGACCCGTAAACTATGGCTACACCTTC. Drawing the rest from reference TRBV2 and TRBJ1-2, the complete variable domain is EPEVTQTPSHQVTQMGQEVILRCVPISNHLYFYWYRQILGQKVEFLVSFYNNEISEKSEIFDDQFSVERPDGSNFTLKIRSTKLEDSAMYFCASSERPVNYGYTFGSGTRLTVV.

This clonotype has a count of ten or more. This rearrangement joins TRBV28 to TRBJ2-2, with D possibly being TRBD1 (6 bases). The V end was cut by 6 bases, the J end by 3 bases, with 14 bases between. The germline gives CDR1 MDHEN, CDR2 SYDVKM. The CDR3 sequence is 15 residues long. CDR3 sequence reads: CASSLPGHHTGELFF. Written as DNA, the CDR3 is TGTGCCAGCAGCCTCCCGGGACATCACACCGGGGAGCTGTTTTTT. The full variable domain, with the rest looked up from reference TRBV28 and TRBJ2-2, is DVKVTQSSRYLVKRTGEKVFLECVQDMDHENMFWYRQDPGLGLRLIYFSYDVKMKEKGDIPEGYSVSREKKERFSLILESASTNQTSMYLCASSLPGHHTGELFFGEGSRLTVL.

This clonotype has at least ten counts. The chain links TRBV12-3 or TRBV12-4 to TRBJ2-3; 8 nucleotides line up with TRBD2. The CDR3 contains 14 residues. J lost 4 bases, V lost 6 bases, and 6 bases had no gene match. The CDR3 spells CASSIGGAADTQYF. The CDR3 DNA follows: TGTGCCAGCAGCATCGGGGGGGCCGCAGATACGCAGTATTTT.

Note on this clonotype: This may arise from a read error, as a much more abundant clone is one base away. V usage is TRBV29-1 and J usage is TRBJ2-7; 7 bases agree with TRBD1. The V gene end was trimmed by 0 bases and the J gene end by 3 bases; junction bases not matched to a gene: 2. The CDR3 runs to 13 residues. The germline V gene has CDR1 SQVTM and CDR2 ANQGSEA. CDR3 region: CSVEDGTVYEQYF. DNA of the CDR3: TGCAGCGTTGAAGATGGGACAGTCTACGAGCAGTACTTC.

This clonotype was counted many times. The chain is built from TRBV5-1 and TRBJ2-2, with 7 bases lining up with TRBD1. The V segment lost 3 bases and the J segment 7 bases; nucleotides outside the gene matches: 6. Germline lookup yields CDR1 SGHRS and CDR2 YFSETQ. CDR3 length: 14 residues. CDR3: CASSSGQSIGELFF. The CDR3 bases are TGCGCCAGCAGCTCGGGACAGAGTATCGGGGAGCTGTTTTTT.

This clonotype was picked up many times. The rearrangement links TRBV14 to TRBJ2-7, with a tentative D call TRBD1 (6 bases). V was shortened by 2 bases and J by 0 bases, with 14 bases between the two germline ends. Germline V lookup: CDR1 SGHDN, CDR2 FVKESK. This CDR3 has 16 amino acids. The CDR3 spells CASSQPRGSLSYEQYF. CDR3 in DNA: TGTGCCAGCAGCCAACCAAGGGGGTCCCTCTCCTACGAGCAGTACTTC.

In its sample, this clonotype was seen many times. The chain recombines TRBV27 with TRBJ2-1; D remains unclear. Looked up from germline, CDR1 is MNHEY and CDR2 is SMNVEV (reference sequence). The CDR3 length is 17 residues. V dropped 6 bases and J dropped 3 bases, with 21 bases sitting between them. The DNA of the CDR3 is TGTGCCAGCAGAAACCCGACTTCCTCCCAGCGCTACAATGAGCAGTTCTTC. It codes for CASRNPTSSQRYNEQFF.

This clonotype was counted at least ten times. The CDR3 loop reads CASSEWRGLGGRADTQYF. For the CDR3, the DNA is TGTGCCAGCAGTGAATGGAGGGGGTTGGGGGGGAGAGCAGATACGCAGTATTTT. The V call is TRBV25-1, the J call TRBJ2-3; D is perhaps TRBD2 (7 bases). Trimming pared 1 base from V and 4 bases from J, leaving 21 bases between. This CDR3 is built from 18 residues. Germline V CDR1 and CDR2: MGHDK, SYGVNS.

This clonotype was seen only a few times. This chain connects TRBV7-8 to TRBJ1-5; no reliable D call. Trimming took 1 base from V and 7 from J, leaving 11 bases between them. Germline V lookup: CDR1 SGHVS, CDR2 FQNEAQ. The CDR3 loop spans 14 amino acids. Here the CDR3 DNA reads TGTGCCAGCAGCTTAGGAGGCCATTCCCAGCCCCAGCATTTT. Translation gives CASSLGGHSQPQHF.

With regard to this clonotype: This may come from a read error, since a much larger clone is one base off. V usage is TRBV20-1 and J usage is TRBJ1-1; the D is unclear. Germline loops: CDR1 DFQATT, CDR2 SNEGSKA (reference sequence). V was trimmed by 5 bases and J by 4 bases, leaving 17 bases between them. The CDR3 contains 14 residues. The CDR3 DNA reads TGCAGTGCTTCCCCGCGTTGGGGTGGCACTGAAGCTTTCTTT. Amino acid sequence: CSASPRWGGTEAFF.

Ten or more counts support this clonotype. This chain links TRBV29-1 with TRBJ1-1; D is uncertain. Germline V gives CDR1 SQVTM, CDR2 ANQGSEA. This CDR3 is 15 amino acids long. Trimming removed 8 bases at V and 0 bases at J, with 19 bases between. CDR3 in DNA: TGCAGCTCTGCCTCTTTAGGAGAATTGAACACTGAAGCTTTCTTT. The encoded protein is CSSASLGELNTEAFF.

Many counts were recorded for this clonotype. The genes are TRBV30 and TRBJ2-2; 9 nucleotides match TRBD2. With V trimmed by 2 bases and J by 6 bases, 4 bases remained unmatched. Germline CDR1 reads GTSNPN; CDR2 reads SVGIG (reference sequence). The CDR3 runs 14 residues. As DNA, the CDR3 is TGTGCCTGGAGTCCGCGGGGGGGATCCGGGGAGCTGTTTTTT. This translates into CAWSPRGGSGELFF.

The sample holds many counts of this clonotype. The genes are TRBV11-2 and TRBJ1-1; a weak D match, TRBD1 (5 bases). The length of the CDR3 is 13 residues. V lost 4 bases and J 8 bases, leaving 14 bases between the germline ends. The germline gives CDR1 SGHAT, CDR2 FQNNGV. Here the CDR3 DNA reads TGTGCCAGCAGCTCCAACAGACAGTTGGAAGCTTTCTTT. Its translation is CASSSNRQLEAFF.

The chain couples TRBV7-2 to TRBJ2-1, with 15 bases that match TRBD2. Germline CDR1 is SGHTA and CDR2 is FQGNSA. Unmatched junction bases numbered 22, after V lost 3 bases and J lost 1 base. The CDR3 loop spans 24 amino acids. CDR3 amino acids: CASSFKMGLAGGPTGLRSYNEQFF. The CDR3 DNA reads as TGTGCCAGCAGCTTCAAGATGGGACTAGCGGGGGGACCGACGGGCTTGAGATCCTACAATGAGCAGTTCTTC. The whole variable domain, filled in from reference TRBV7-2 and TRBJ2-1, reads GAGVSQSPSNKVTEKGKDVELRCDPISGHTALYWYRQSLGQGLEFLIYFQGNSAPDKSGLPSDRFSAERTGGSVSTLTIQRTQQEDSAVYLCASSFKMGLAGGPTGLRSYNEQFFGPGTRLTVL.

In its sample, this clonotype was seen many times. This chain joins TRBV30 and TRBJ2-7, with unresolved D. In germline, CDR1 is GTSNPN, CDR2 SVGIG (reference sequence). The CDR3 length is 12 residues. V was cut by 0 bases and J by 3 bases, with 6 bases left in between. The CDR3 loop is CAWSVHGYEQYF. The CDR3 region has the DNA TGTGCCTGGAGTGTACACGGCTACGAGCAGTACTTC.

There are many counts of this clonotype. This rearrangement joins TRBV3-1 to TRBJ2-6, with 10 bases matching TRBD1. Germline V gene lookup returns CDR1 LGHDT and CDR2 YNNKEL (reference sequence). The CDR3 loop spans 15 amino acids. With V trimmed by 4 bases and J by 7 bases, 4 bases remained unmatched. Here the CDR3 reads CASSPGQGTANVLTF. In DNA, the CDR3 is TGTGCCAGCAGCCCGGGACAGGGGACAGCCAACGTCCTGACTTTC.

The chain employs TRBV2 and TRBJ1-5, with 11 bases aligning to TRBD1. CDR1 is SNHLY, CDR2 FYNNEI, per germline. J lost 7 bases, V lost 7 bases, and 3 bases had no gene match. The CDR3 is 13 residues long. The CDR3 bases are TGTGCCAGCACTGGGACAGGGGGGCAGCCCCAGCATTTT. Residues: CASTGTGGQPQHF. The full variable domain, in which reference TRBV2 and TRBJ1-5 provide the parts outside the CDR3, is EPEVTQTPSHQVTQMGQEVILRCVPISNHLYFYWYRQILGQKVEFLVSFYNNEISEKSEIFDDQFSVERPDGSNFTLKIRSTKLEDSAMYFCASTGTGGQPQHFGDGTRLSIL.

This clonotype was counted many times. The rearrangement uses TRBV29-1 and TRBJ2-1; 11 nucleotides match TRBD2. V was pared by 6 bases and J by 8 bases, with 21 bases of the junction left unmatched. This CDR3 region has 18 residues. Per the germline V gene, CDR1 is SQVTM and CDR2 is ANQGSEA. For the CDR3, the DNA is TGCAGCGTGACCGGGACTAGCGGAAATACGGGGTATTGGGATGAGCAGTTCTTC. Its translation: CSVTGTSGNTGYWDEQFF.

The gene calls are TRBV6-1 and TRBJ2-4, with 7 bases fitting TRBD1. CDR3 length: 14 amino acids. V lost 10 bases and J lost 4; bases outside the gene matches: 10. Germline CDR1 is MNHNS and CDR2 is SASEGT. The CDR3 coding sequence is TGTGCCACTATGTCAGGGACAGCTAAAAACATTCAGTACTTC. It codes for CATMSGTAKNIQYF.

This clonotype came up many times. This rearrangement joins TRBV7-3 to TRBJ1-1, with TRBD1 as a possible D gene (5 bases). Germline V gene sequence: CDR1 SGHTA, CDR2 FQGTGA. The germline V and J ends were trimmed by 1 base and 4 bases, with 16 bases remaining between them. CDR3 length equals 16 residues. CDR3 loop: CASSLKGQLGGTEAFF. CDR3 nucleotide sequence: TGTGCCAGCAGCTTAAAGGGGCAGTTGGGTGGCACTGAAGCTTTCTTT.

Many counts were recorded for this clonotype. V usage is TRBV3-1 and J usage is TRBJ2-1, with TRBD2 matching over 7 bases. V shed 2 bases and J 8 bases; nucleotides not matched to a gene: 12. The germline gives CDR1 LGHDT, CDR2 YNNKEL (reference sequence). The CDR3 covers 16 residues. In DNA, the CDR3 is TGTGCCAGCAGCCAAAGACGGGGGGAACGGCGTGATGAGCAGTTCTTC. Translated: CASSQRRGERRDEQFF.

V usage is TRBV5-5 and J usage is TRBJ2-7, with D possibly TRBD1 on 6 matching bases. V was cut by 4 bases and J by 3 bases, with 11 bases left in between. This CDR3 has 13 amino acids. In germline, CDR1 is SGHKS, CDR2 YYEKEE (reference sequence). In DNA, the CDR3 is TGTGCCAGCAGCCAGGGGCCCCGCTACGAGCAGTACTTC. Translating it yields CASSQGPRYEQYF.

This clonotype was detected many times. The chain has TRBV28 and TRBJ1-6, with a possible D match to TRBD1 (5 bases). The CDR3 covers 15 residues. The germline gives CDR1 MDHEN, CDR2 SYDVKM. V was pared by 3 bases and J by 7 bases, with 13 bases between. DNA for the CDR3: TGTGCCAGCAGTTTCGTCCAGGGACGAAATTCACCCCTCCACTTT. Protein: CASSFVQGRNSPLHF.

This clonotype was picked up many times. This chain uses TRBV3-1 with TRBJ2-7, with D possibly being TRBD1 (6 bases). V was shortened by 4 bases and J by 3 bases, with 19 bases between the two germline ends. Germline V gives CDR1 LGHDT, CDR2 YNNKEL (reference sequence). This CDR3 comprises 16 residues. The CDR3 loop reads CASSPAGQGLIYEQYF. As DNA, the CDR3 is TGTGCCAGCAGCCCCGCGGGCCAGGGGCTTATCTACGAGCAGTACTTC.

This clonotype came up many times. The chain employs TRBV5-1 and TRBJ2-3, with D possibly matching TRBD1 (6 bases). Per germline, CDR1 SGHRS and CDR2 YFSETQ. CDR3 length: 17 amino acids. Trimming left V 1 base short and J 0 bases short, with 15 bases between. This chain's CDR3 is CASSLWGLGGSTDTQYF. Here the CDR3 DNA reads TGCGCCAGCAGCTTGTGGGGGCTTGGCGGAAGCACAGATACGCAGTATTTT.

The sample holds many counts of this clonotype. The chain uses TRBV29-1 and TRBJ1-2; 7 nucleotides agree with TRBD1. V lost 5 bases to trimming and J lost 4 bases; unmatched junction nucleotides: 7. There are 13 residues in the CDR3. The germline V gene has CDR1 SQVTM and CDR2 ANQGSEA. The CDR3 loop reads CSVIRGTSYGYTF. In nucleotides, the CDR3 is TGCAGCGTTATCAGGGGGACAAGCTATGGCTACACCTTC. The full variable domain, with the rest looked up from reference TRBV29-1 and TRBJ1-2, is SAVISQKPSRDICQRGTSLTIQCQVDSQVTMMFWYRQQPGQSLTLIATANQGSEATYESGFVIDKFPISRPNLTFSTLTVSNMSPEDSSIYLCSVIRGTSYGYTFGSGTRLTVV.